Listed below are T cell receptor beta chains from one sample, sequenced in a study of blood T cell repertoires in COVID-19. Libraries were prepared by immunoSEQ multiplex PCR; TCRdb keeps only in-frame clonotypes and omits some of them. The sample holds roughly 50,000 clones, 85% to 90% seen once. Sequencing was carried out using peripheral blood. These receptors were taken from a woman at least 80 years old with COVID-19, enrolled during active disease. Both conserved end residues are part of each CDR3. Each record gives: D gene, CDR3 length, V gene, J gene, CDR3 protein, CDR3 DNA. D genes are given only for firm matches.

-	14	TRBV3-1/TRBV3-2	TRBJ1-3	CASSYRARGNTIYF	TGTGCCAGCAGTTACAGGGCGCGAGGAAACACCATATATTTT
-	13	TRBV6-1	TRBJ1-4	CASSEGGWEKLFF	TGTGCCAGCAGTGAAGGCGGCTGGGAAAAACTGTTTTTT
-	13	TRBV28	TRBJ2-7	CASSLRGPYEQYF	TGTGCCAGCAGTTTAAGGGGCCCCTACGAGCAGTACTTC
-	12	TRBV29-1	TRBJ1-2	CSVKSGNYGYTF	TGCAGCGTTAAGAGTGGTAACTATGGCTACACCTTC
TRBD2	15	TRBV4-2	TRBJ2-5	CASSHLAGGFQTQYF	TGTGCCAGCAGCCACTTAGCGGGGGGCTTCCAGACCCAGTACTTC
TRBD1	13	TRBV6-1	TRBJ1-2	CASSERGRVGYTF	TGTGCCAGCAGTGAGAGGGGGCGAGTTGGCTACACCTTC
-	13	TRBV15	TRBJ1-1	CATSKTGNTEAFF	TGTGCCACCAGCAAAACAGGGAACACTGAAGCTTTCTTT
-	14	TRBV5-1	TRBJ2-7	CASSLTAPPYEQYF	TGCGCCAGCAGCTTGACAGCTCCCCCCTACGAGCAGTACTTC
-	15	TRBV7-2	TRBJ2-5	CASSLMAGDQETQYF	TGTGCCAGCAGCTTAATGGCAGGTGACCAAGAGACCCAGTACTTC
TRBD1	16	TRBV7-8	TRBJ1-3	CASTSDRDRAGNTIYF	TGTGCCAGCACTAGTGACAGGGACAGGGCTGGAAACACCATATATTTT